The T cell receptor beta chain under discussion was sequenced for a study of T cell repertoires and HLA-DP antigens. Study overall: Alloreactive CD4+ T cells targeted HLA-DP on transduced HeLa. Overall study results and limits: Sorted CD137+ cells had clonality roughly 0.38 against both alloantigens, versus around 0.039 pre-culture.

With 2 bases clipped from V and 3 bases from J, the junction kept 4 bases outside the gene matches. Germline-derived CDR1 and CDR2 are GTSNPN and SVGIG (reference sequence). This CDR3 is 15 amino acids long. Negative selection yielded untouched CD4+ T cells of average about 98% purity. Regarding this clone: What it recognizes is unknown.

The primer mix covered 54 TRBV segments and 13 TRBJ segments. Measured with immunoSEQ multiplex PCR; TCRdb has only the in-frame clones, and not every one. The sample records about 110,000 clones, nearly 95% being singletons. The chain has TRBV30 and TRBJ2-1; TRBD1 agrees at 10 bases. The receptor was isolated from a woman aged 18-35 years in good health and CMV-seronegative. Sequencing input: CD4+ T cells from PBMCs. CDR3 loop: CAWSPGQGNYNEQFF. The CDR3 DNA reads as TGTGCCTGGAGTCCGGGACAGGGGAACTACAATGAGCAGTTCTTC.